The TCR beta chain under discussion was sequenced for a study of T cells in Graves' hyperthyroidism and ophthalmopathy (dated by TCRdb to about 2019). General notes on the study: Peripheral blood samples were taken at the time of initial diagnosis, prior to any treatment. To identify distinguishing TCR V-J signatures, a discovery cohort of around 98 patients was used, comprising 43 with Graves' ophthalmopathy and some 60 with stable Graves' hyperthyroidism. An independent validation cohort of 18 to 20 hyperthyroidism patients and 17 patients who later progressed to ophthalmopathy tested prospective prediction of ophthalmopathy. The roughly 90 discovery patients were divided at random into training and test sets in a 7:3 ratio. Thyroid tissue and blood T-cell repertoires from six Graves' hyperthyroidism patients were also compared in the study. After sampling, hyperthyroidism patients received methimazole starting at 30 mg daily, and ophthalmopathy patients received high-dose intravenous methylprednisolone. The paper describes TCR Vbeta CDR3 sequencing of roughly 130 peripheral blood samples, made up of roughly 40 ophthalmopathy patients, roughly 72 hyperthyroidism patients and 17 progressor patients. Overall study outcomes, separate from this receptor: In validation, the model predicted progression to ophthalmopathy a median of 6.5 months before onset, with 65% to 71% sensitivity and roughly 73% specificity. No statistical method was used to set the sample size in advance, and investigators knew the group allocation. A model built on a 13 V-J signature distinguished ophthalmopathy from stable hyperthyroidism, reaching roughly 88% sensitivity and 81.08% specificity in cross-validation and 80%/75% in testing. Most expanded thyroid clonotypes (frequency above 0.001) were also found in blood, which suggests that blood repertoires may mirror thyroid immune responses.

Moderately to severely active disease, a Clinical Activity Score of at least 3, a NOSPECS grade of at least 4, and a duration under 3 months were present in ophthalmopathy patients. The study excluded patients with uncontrolled infections, other autoimmune diseases, pregnancy or lactation. Clinical symptoms, serum thyroxine and TRAb, thyroid ultrasound, and orbital computed tomography formed the basis for the diagnoses. Ficoll-Paque density gradient centrifugation was used to isolate PBMCs from 8.5 to 10 ml of fresh peripheral blood. Total RNA was extracted using Trizol reagent, and RNA quality was assessed on an Agilent 2100 Bioanalyzer. This clonotype was seen a handful of times. Its specific antigen is unknown. No base-level quality is on record; no much larger clone is a single base apart. Amplification of TCR beta CDR3 regions was carried out from RNA transcripts. The first round of RT-PCR for the TCR CDR3 was performed with the HTBI primer set and the Qiagen OneStep RT-PCR kit. A second multiplex PCR round built the libraries, followed by size selection and purification. The libraries were sequenced on an Illumina HiSeq2000 using paired-end 100 bp reads. The study's processing was this. SOAPnuke was used to process the raw data, throwing out any read that contained adapters or uncalled bases, had a mean Phred below 15, or lacked an exact constant-primer or identifier match. High-quality paired reads were merged with COPE v1.2.5, and unique nucleotide sequences were defined as clonotypes. MiTCR v1.1 was used to align clonotypes to the IMGT TRBV, TRBD and TRBJ reference segments. Only V-J combinations with frequency above 0.0001, covering roughly 99% of repertoires, were analysed. A TCS score was defined as the ratio between F50 (clonal expansion) and ExV (chaos), using BLOSUM62-based TCRdist between CDR3 peptides within each V-J. Welch's t-statistics and random forest reduced just over 500 V-J features to 10 to 15, which were used in a naive Bayes classifier (R e1071). The raw public reads went through TCRdb reprocessing: fastp at Q25, MiXCR clone calling, in-frame beta chains kept. Identical CDR3 proteins give one entry, which carries the most common genes and DNA. The V and J calls here are based on TCRdb, not the publication. This sample lists almost 500,000 distinct CDR3 sequences; less than 25% were detected once. About 53% of the sample is in the top ten clones.

V is clipped by 2 bases and J by 2 bases, and the sequence between their germline boundaries is 18 bases long. The germline V gene sets CDR1 to SGHNT and CDR2 to YENEEA. The CDR3 measures 17 amino acids from cysteine to phenylalanine. The CDR3 DNA has 51 bases and is translated from base 1. The source material was blood. This clonotype was sampled from a woman aged 70 to 79 with Graves' ophthalmopathy. The rearrangement combines TRBV11-3 with TRBJ1-1; D gene: possibly TRBD1, on 5 matching bases. The DNA is TGTGCCAGCAGCTTATCGCCTGCAGGACACCGAAACACTGAAGCTTTCTTT. Translation gives CASSLSPAGHRNTEAFF.